This paragraph covers one T cell receptor beta chain sequence. There is no known antigen for this receptor. Within one base of it there is no much larger clone, and no base qualities were kept. V lost 0 bases and J lost 6 bases; the stretch between them is 9 bases long. Taken from cysteine to phenylalanine, the CDR3 has 13 residues. This entry keeps only the CDR3 DNA: 39 bases, framed from base 1. Looking up the germline V gene yields CDR1 KGHSH and CDR2 LQKENI. The immunoSEQ Assay, a bias-controlled multiplex PCR, was used to amplify TCRbeta CDR3 regions from genomic DNA. Turning to the authors' computational methods: The number of nucleated cells in each sample was estimated by amplification of reference gene primers within the assay. To quantify the absolute abundance of each unique TCRbeta CDR3 rearrangement, sequence reads were collapsed and filtered. Productive Simpson clonality was computed per sample as the square root of Simpson's diversity index over productive rearrangements. TCRdb mirrors the immuneACCESS table, restricted to in-frame sequences. Some clones are absent from its copies; in checked studies, under half trace to an unresolved V gene, and the reason for the others is unknown. V, J and clone size derive from that table, while D and trimming were established from the DNA sequence. The sample profile shows 310,000 or so clones; roughly 84% of them were found once. The top ten constitute 1% of the sample.

This record comes from a study of blood T cell repertoires in COVID-19 (dated by TCRdb to about 2020). Notes on the research overall: The collaborator samples originated in the United States, Italy and Spain and spanned the acute and convalescent phases of COVID-19. Where available, HLA class I and class II types were obtained from metadata supplied by the sample provider rather than from assay-based typing. Sample metadata almost always included a de-identified subject ID, COVID-19 status, age in years and sex. The samples were drawn from the first 160 participants of the ongoing ImmuneRACE study and from roughly 1,300 subjects provided by 6 global collaborators. The prospective study material was composed of cDNA or gDNA derived from T cells, B-cell-depleted T cells, or PBMCs. A freely available public database, intended as a resource for researchers studying the immune response to SARS-CoV-2, is where the repertoires were released. Deeply sampled blood TCRbeta repertoires from subjects exposed to, actively infected with, or recovered from COVID-19 were included in the dataset.

Collaborating institutions collected whole blood in K2EDTA tubes following their own protocols. Collaborator samples were shipped for TCRbeta analysis as frozen whole blood, isolated PBMCs, or DNA extracted from either sample type. Broader findings and caveats from the paper: Clinical and demographic metadata were provided uncurated, with the amount varying by source and participant.

This TCR was sampled from a man in his forties or fifties with active or convalescent COVID-19. Sequenced: peripheral blood. The sequence links TRBV18 to TRBJ2-7; no D gene can be assigned with confidence. The DNA is as follows: TGTGCCAGCTCACCACCTATTAATCCCGAGCAGTACTTC. Its coded protein is CASSPPINPEQYF.